The present entry profiles one T cell receptor (beta chain) with its context. In the original analysis: Estimates of nucleated cell counts were drawn from the amplification of reference gene primers. The data were produced by immunoSEQ multiplex PCR, yet TCRdb's version contains in-frame clones alone and is incomplete. V and J calls and clone size are copied from that table; D and trimming were computed from the DNA. The table records about 100,000 clones, 85% to 90% of them present only once. These data come from a study of blood T cell repertoires in COVID-19. Looked up from germline, CDR1 is KGHDR and CDR2 is SFDVKD. V lost 1 base and J 3 bases, leaving 6 bases between the germline ends. The length of the CDR3 is 13 residues.

This chain uses TRBV24-1 with TRBJ2-7; D is uncertain. This clonotype was obtained from a woman in her sixties or seventies in a cohort sampled during active or convalescent COVID-19. Material for sequencing was peripheral blood. The CDR3 sequence: CATSDLIFYEQYF. In DNA, the CDR3 is TGTGCCACCAGTGATTTAATCTTCTACGAGCAGTACTTC.